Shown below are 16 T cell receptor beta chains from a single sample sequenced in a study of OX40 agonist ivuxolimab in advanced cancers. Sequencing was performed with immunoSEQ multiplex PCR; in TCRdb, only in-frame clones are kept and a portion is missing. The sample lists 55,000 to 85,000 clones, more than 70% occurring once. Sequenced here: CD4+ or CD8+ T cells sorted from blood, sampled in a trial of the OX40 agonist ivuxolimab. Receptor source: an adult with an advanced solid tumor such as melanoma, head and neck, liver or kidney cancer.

The CDR3 region has the DNA TGTGCCAGCAGCGGGATCAGCACAGATACGCAGTATTTT. Its translation is CASSGISTDTQYF. The chain employs TRBV5-6 and TRBJ2-3; D ambiguous. Trimming pared 4 bases from V and 0 bases from J, leaving 6 bases between. The germline gives CDR1 SGHDT, CDR2 YYEEEE. This CDR3 region has 13 residues.

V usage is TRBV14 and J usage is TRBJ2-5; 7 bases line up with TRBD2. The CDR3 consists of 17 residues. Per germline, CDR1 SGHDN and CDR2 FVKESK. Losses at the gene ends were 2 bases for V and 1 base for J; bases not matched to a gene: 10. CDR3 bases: TGTGCCAGCAGCCAAAGGGGATCTAGCGGTAGCCAAGAGACCCAGTACTTC. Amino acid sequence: CASSQRGSSGSQETQYF.

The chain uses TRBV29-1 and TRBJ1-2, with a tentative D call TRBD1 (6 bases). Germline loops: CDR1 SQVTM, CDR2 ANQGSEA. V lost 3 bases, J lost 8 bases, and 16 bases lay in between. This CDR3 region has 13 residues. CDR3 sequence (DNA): TGCAGCGTTGAGGAAAACAACAGGGAGGGCTACACCTTC. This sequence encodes CSVEENNREGYTF.

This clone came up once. CDR3 protein: CASSQGRDFLQANYGYTF. In DNA form, the CDR3 reads TGTGCCAGCAGCCAAGGGAGGGACTTTCTACAAGCGAACTATGGCTACACCTTC. The chain links TRBV14 to TRBJ1-2, with D perhaps TRBD1 (5 bases). Trimming took 1 base from V and 2 from J, leaving 20 bases between them. CDR3 length: 18 amino acids. Germline V gene sequence: CDR1 SGHDN, CDR2 FVKESK.

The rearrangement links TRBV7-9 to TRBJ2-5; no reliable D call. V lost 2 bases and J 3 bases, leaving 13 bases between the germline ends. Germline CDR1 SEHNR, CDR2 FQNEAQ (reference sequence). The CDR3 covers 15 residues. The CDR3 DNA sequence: TGTGCCAGCAGCTTAAGGCCCCCGGGTAAAGAGACCCAGTACTTC. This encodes CASSLRPPGKETQYF.

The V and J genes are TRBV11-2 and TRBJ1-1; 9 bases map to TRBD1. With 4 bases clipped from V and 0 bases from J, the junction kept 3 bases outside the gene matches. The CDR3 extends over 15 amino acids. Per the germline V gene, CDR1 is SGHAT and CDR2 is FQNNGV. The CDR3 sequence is CASSSGTGLNTEAFF. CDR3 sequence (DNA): TGTGCCAGCAGCTCGGGGACAGGGTTGAACACTGAAGCTTTCTTT.

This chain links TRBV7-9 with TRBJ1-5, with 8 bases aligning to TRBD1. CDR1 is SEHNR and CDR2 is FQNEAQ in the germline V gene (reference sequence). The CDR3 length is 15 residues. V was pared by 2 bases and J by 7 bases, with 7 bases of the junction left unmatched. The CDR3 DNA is TGTGCCAGCAGCTTAACGACAGGGGACGGGCAGCCCCAGCATTTT. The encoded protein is CASSLTTGDGQPQHF.

Here the CDR3 reads CASSVATGESSYNSPLHF. DNA for the CDR3: TGTGCCAGCAGCGTAGCGACAGGGGAGAGCTCCTATAATTCACCCCTCCACTTT. The chain joins TRBV9 to TRBJ1-6; TRBD1 aligns across 8 bases. CDR1 and CDR2 (germline): SGDLS, YYNGEE. The V segment lost 0 bases and the J segment 0 bases; nucleotides outside the gene matches: 5. This CDR3 spans 18 amino acids.

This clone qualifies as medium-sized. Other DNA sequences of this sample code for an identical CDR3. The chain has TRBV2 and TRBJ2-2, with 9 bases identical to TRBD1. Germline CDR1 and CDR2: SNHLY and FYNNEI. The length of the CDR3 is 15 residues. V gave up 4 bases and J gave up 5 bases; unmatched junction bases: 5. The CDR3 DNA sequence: TGTGCCAGCAGTGGGACAGGGGTTGGTACCGGGGAGCTGTTTTTT. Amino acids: CASSGTGVGTGELFF.

Here the CDR3 reads CASSLRQGRAYEQYF. CDR3 sequence (DNA): TGTGCCAGTAGTCTACGACAGGGGAGAGCCTACGAGCAGTACTTC. The chain combines TRBV19 with TRBJ2-7; TRBD1 agrees at 8 bases. Germline loops: CDR1 LNHDA, CDR2 SQIVND (reference sequence). The CDR3 is 15 amino acids. The trim removed 5 bases at V and 2 bases at J, leaving 8 bases unmatched.

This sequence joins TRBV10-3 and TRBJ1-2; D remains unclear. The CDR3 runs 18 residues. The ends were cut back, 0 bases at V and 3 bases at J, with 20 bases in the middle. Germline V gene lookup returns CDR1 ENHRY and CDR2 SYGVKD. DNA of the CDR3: TGTGCCATCAGTGAGTCTGGCAGAACGATTGATGGAGACTATGGCTACACCTTC. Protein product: CAISESGRTIDGDYGYTF.

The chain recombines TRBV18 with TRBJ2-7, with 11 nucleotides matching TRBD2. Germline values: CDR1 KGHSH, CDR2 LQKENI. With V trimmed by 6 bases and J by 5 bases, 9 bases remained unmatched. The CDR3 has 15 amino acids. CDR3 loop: CASSRTSGGRNEQYF. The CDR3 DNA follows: TGTGCCAGCTCTCGAACTAGCGGGGGACGCAACGAGCAGTACTTC. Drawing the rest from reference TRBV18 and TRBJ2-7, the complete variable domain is NAGVMQNPRHLVRRRGQEARLRCSPMKGHSHVYWYRQLPEEGLKFMVYLQKENIIDESGMPKERFSAEFPKEGPSILRIQQVVRGDSAAYFCASSRTSGGRNEQYFGPGTRLTVT.

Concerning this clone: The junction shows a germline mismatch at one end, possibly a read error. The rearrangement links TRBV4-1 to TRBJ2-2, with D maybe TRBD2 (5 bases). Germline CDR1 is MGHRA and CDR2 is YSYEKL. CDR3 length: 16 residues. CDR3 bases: TGCGCCAGCAGCCAAGATTCCAAAAACCAACACCGGGGAGCTGTTTTT. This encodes CASSQDSKNQHRGAVF.

The CDR3 DNA sequence: TGTGCCAGCAGCACTGCTAGCGGGGGGGCGAACACCGGGGAGCTGTTTTTT. Translation: CASSTASGGANTGELFF. This chain links TRBV21-1 with TRBJ2-2; the listed D gene, TRBD2, was not tested against the DNA. TRBV21-1 is listed as a pseudogene. The CDR3 runs 17 residues.

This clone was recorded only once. CDR3 loop: CASSLGSRETQYF. The CDR3 bases are TGTGCCAGCAGCTTAGGTAGCAGAGAGACCCAGTACTTC. The chain couples TRBV11-3 to TRBJ2-5; unclear D gene. V dropped 1 base and J dropped 4 bases, with 7 bases sitting between them. This CDR3 spans 13 amino acids. In germline, CDR1 is SGHNT, CDR2 YENEEA.

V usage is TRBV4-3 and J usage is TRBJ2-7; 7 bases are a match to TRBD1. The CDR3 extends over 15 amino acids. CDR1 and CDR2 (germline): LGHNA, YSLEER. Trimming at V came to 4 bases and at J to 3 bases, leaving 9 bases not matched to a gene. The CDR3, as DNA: TGCGCCAGCAGCCCGAAAATAGGGACAGACTACGAGCAGTACTTC. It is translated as CASSPKIGTDYEQYF.